The T cell receptor beta chain described here comes from a study of radiation and T cells in renal cell carcinoma. Study conclusions and caveats: No pretreatment tumor biopsies were available for baseline clonotypes. Top tumor clonotypes rose in blood 2 weeks post-radiation, then contracted.

A word on this clone: What it binds is unknown.

Time point here: blood 4 weeks post-SBRT, at nephrectomy. Stated treatment: 15 Gy SBRT to primary tumor, nephrectomy 4 weeks later. Blood was sampled at baseline, 2 weeks and 4 weeks after SBRT. Assay: immunoSEQ multiplex PCR; the TCRdb copy retains only in-frame clones and omits some. The sample shows around 30,000 clones, approximately 81% of them seen only once. The CDR3 is 19 residues long. J lost 0 bases, V lost 4 bases, and 12 bases had no gene match. This chain connects TRBV5-3 to TRBJ2-7; 14 nucleotides agree with TRBD2. TRBV5-3 is classed as an ORF, of uncertain function. The starting material was blood, obtained from a patient whose treatment included radiotherapy and nephrectomy. This clonotype was sampled from a man in his 60s with renal cell carcinoma. The CDR3 is CARSVPGLAGESTSYEQYF. In DNA form, the CDR3 reads TGTGCCAGAAGCGTACCGGGACTAGCGGGAGAAAGTACCTCCTACGAGCAGTACTTC.